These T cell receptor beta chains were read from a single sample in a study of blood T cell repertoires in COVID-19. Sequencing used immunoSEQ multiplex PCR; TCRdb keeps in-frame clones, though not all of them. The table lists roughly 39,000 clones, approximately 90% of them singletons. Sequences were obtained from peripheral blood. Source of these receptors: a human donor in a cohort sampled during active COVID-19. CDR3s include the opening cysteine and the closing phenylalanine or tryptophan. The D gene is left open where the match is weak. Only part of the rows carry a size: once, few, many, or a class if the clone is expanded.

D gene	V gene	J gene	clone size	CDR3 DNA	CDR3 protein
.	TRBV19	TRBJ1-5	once	TGTGCCAGTAGTTCCGGACAGTGGGTTGGCGGCAATCAGCCCCAGCATTTT	CASSSGQWVGGNQPQHF
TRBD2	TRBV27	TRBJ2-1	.	TGTGCCAGCAGTTTATTCGGACTAGACTACAATGAGCAGTTCTTC	CASSLFGLDYNEQFF
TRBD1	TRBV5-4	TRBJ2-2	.	TGTGCCAGCAGCTTGGCCCGGGCAGGGGGCACCGGGGAGCTGTTTTTT	CASSLARAGGTGELFF
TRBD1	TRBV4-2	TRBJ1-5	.	TGTGCCAGCAGCCAACAGACAGGGGCGTCAAATCAGCCCCAGCATTTT	CASSQQTGASNQPQHF
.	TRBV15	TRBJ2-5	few	TGTGCCACCAGCAGAGGGCCGATGAAGTACTTC	CATSRGPMKYF
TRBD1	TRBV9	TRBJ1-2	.	TGTGCCAGCAGCGTAGCCAGACAGGGGGCGGGCTACACCTTC	CASSVARQGAGYTF
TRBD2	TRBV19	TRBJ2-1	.	TGTGCCAGTAGTTTCGGGGGGGGCAATGGCAATGAGCAGTTCTTC	CASSFGGGNGNEQFF
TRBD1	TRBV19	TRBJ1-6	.	TGTGCCAGTAGGCCATCACCCGGGGACAGGGGTTCACCCCTCCACTTT	CASRPSPGDRGSPLHF
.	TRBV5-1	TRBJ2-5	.	TGCGCCAGCAGCTTCGGACAGATTCAAGAGACCCAGTACTTC	CASSFGQIQETQYF
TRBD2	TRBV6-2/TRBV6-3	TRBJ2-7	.	TGTGCCAGCAGTGACCGGGACTACTACGAGCAGTACTTC	CASSDRDYYEQYF
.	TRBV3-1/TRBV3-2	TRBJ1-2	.	TGTGCCAGCAGCCAAGGTACATGGAGGGGACCCTCTGCTTATTATGGCTACACCTTC	CASSQGTWRGPSAYYGYTF
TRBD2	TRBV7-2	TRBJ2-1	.	TGTGCCAGCAGCTCTCGGCGGGAGTCGCCCGAGCAGTTCTTC	CASSSRRESPEQFF
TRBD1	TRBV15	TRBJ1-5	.	TGTGCCACCAGCAGAGAGACAGGGGGCGATGGCAATCAGCCCCAGCATTTT	CATSRETGGDGNQPQHF